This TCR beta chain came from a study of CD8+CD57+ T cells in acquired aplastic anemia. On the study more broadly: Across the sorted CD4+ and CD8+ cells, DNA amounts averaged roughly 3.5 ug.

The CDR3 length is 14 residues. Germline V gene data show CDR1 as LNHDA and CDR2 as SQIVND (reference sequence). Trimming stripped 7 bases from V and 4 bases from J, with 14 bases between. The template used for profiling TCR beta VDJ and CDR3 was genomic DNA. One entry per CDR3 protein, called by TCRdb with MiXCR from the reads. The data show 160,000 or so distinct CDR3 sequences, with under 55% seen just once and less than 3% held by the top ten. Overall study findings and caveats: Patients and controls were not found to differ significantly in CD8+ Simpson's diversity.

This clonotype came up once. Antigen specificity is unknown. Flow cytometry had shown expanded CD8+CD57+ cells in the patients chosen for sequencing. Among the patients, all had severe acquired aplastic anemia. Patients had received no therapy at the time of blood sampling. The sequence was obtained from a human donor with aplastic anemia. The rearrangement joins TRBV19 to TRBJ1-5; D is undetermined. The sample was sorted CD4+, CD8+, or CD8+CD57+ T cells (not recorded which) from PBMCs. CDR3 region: CASNPTQPNQPQHF. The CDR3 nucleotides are TGTGCCAGTAACCCCACACAGCCTAATCAGCCCCAGCATTTT.